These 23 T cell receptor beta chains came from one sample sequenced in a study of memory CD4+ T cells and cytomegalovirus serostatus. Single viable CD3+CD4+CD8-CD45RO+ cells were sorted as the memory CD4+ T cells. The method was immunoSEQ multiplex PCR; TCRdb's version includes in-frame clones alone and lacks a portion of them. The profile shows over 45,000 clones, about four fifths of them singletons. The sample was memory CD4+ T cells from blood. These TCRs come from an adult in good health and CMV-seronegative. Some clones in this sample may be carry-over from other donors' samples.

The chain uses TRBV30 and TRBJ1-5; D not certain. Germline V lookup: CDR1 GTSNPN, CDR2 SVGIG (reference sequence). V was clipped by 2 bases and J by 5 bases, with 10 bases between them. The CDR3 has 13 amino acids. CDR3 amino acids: CAWSRQADQPQHF. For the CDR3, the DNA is TGTGCCTGGAGTCGACAAGCCGATCAGCCCCAGCATTTT.

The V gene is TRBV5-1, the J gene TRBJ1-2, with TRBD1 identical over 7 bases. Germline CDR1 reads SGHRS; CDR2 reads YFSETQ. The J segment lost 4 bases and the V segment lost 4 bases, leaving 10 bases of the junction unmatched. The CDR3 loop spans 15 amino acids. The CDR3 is CASSPDPGQAYGYTF. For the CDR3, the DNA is TGCGCCAGCAGCCCGGACCCTGGACAGGCCTATGGCTACACCTTC.

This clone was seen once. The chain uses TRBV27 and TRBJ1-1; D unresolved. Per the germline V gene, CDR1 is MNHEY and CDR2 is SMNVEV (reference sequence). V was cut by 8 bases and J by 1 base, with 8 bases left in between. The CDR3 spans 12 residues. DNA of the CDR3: TGTGCCAGCTGGACGGGGAACACTGAAGCTTTCTTT. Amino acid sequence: CASWTGNTEAFF.

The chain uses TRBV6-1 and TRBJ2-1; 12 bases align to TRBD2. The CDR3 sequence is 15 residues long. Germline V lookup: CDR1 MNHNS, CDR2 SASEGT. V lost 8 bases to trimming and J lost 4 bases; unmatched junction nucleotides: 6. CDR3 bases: TGTGCCAGCGACGGGACTAGCGGGTCTTACAATGAGCAGTTCTTC. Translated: CASDGTSGSYNEQFF.

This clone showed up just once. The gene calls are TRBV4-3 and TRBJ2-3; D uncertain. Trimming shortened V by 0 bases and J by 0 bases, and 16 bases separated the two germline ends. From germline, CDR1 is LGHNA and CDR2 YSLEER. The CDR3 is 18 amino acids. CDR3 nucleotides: TGCGCCAGCAGCCAAGATTTTCTTTCTGGCAAAAGCACAGATACGCAGTATTTT. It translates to CASSQDFLSGKSTDTQYF.

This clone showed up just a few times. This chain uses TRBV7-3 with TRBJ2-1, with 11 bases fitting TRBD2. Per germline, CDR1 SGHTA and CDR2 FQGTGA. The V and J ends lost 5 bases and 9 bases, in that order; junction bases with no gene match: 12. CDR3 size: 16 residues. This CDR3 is CASSPRLAGSVGEQFF. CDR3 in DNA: TGTGCCAGCAGCCCGAGACTAGCGGGGTCTGTGGGTGAGCAGTTCTTC.

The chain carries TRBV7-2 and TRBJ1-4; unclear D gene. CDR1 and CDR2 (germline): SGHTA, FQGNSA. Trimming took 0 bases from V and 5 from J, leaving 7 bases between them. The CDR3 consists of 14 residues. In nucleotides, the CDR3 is TGTGCCAGCAGCTTAGCCGGCTCGAATGAAAAACTGTTTTTT. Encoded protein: CASSLAGSNEKLFF. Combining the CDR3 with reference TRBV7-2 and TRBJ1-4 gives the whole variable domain GAGVSQSPSNKVTEKGKDVELRCDPISGHTALYWYRQSLGQGLEFLIYFQGNSAPDKSGLPSDRFSAERTGGSVSTLTIQRTQQEDSAVYLCASSLAGSNEKLFFGSGTQLSVL.

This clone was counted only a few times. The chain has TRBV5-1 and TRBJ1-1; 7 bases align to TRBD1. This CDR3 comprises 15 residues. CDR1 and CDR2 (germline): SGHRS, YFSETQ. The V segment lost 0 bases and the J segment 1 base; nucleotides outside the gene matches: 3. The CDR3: CASSLEGAGNTEAFF. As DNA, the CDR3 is TGCGCCAGCAGCTTGGAGGGGGCCGGGAACACTGAAGCTTTCTTT.

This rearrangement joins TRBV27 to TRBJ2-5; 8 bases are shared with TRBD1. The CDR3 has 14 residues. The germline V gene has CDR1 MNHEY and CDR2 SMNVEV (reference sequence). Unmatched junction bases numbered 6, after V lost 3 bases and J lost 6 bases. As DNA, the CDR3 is TGTGCCAGCAGTTTCGGCAGGGGGCTTAAGACCCAGTACTTC. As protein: CASSFGRGLKTQYF.

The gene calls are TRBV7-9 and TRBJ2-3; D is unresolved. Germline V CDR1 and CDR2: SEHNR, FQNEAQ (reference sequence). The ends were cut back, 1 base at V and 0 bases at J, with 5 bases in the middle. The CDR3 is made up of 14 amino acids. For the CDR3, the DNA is TGTGCCAGCAGCTTAGGGCAGAGCACAGATACGCAGTATTTT. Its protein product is CASSLGQSTDTQYF.

For the CDR3, the DNA is TGCGCCACCTTTGGAAGTGGAGAAAAACTGTTTTTT. Protein sequence: CATFGSGEKLFF. The chain employs TRBV10-2 and TRBJ1-4; D not resolved. Germline CDR1 is WSHSY and CDR2 is SAAADI. The CDR3 runs 12 residues. The V gene lost 10 bases and the J gene lost 8 bases, with 14 bases spanning the gap.

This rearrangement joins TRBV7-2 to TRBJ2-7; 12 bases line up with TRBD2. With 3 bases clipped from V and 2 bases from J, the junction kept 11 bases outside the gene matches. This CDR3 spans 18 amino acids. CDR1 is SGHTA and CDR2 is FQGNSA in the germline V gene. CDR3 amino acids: CASSFRRTSGTGAYEQYF. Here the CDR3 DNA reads TGTGCCAGCAGCTTCCGACGGACTAGCGGGACGGGAGCCTACGAGCAGTACTTC.

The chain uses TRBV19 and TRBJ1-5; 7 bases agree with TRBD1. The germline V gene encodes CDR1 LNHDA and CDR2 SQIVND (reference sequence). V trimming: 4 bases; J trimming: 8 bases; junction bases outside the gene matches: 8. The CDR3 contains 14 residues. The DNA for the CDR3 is TGTGCCAGTAGTACATACAGGGGTGTGGAGCCCCAGCATTTT. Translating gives CASSTYRGVEPQHF.

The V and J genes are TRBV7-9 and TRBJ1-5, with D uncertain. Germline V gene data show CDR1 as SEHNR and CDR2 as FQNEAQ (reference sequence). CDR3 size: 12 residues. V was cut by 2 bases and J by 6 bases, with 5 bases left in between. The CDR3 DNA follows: TGTGCCAGCAGCTTACCGGGTCAGCCCCAGCATTTT. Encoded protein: CASSLPGQPQHF.

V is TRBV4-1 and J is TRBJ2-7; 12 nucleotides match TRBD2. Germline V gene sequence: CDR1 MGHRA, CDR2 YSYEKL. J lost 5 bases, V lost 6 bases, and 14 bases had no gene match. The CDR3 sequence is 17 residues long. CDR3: CASSRLAGVASGHEQYF. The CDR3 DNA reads TGCGCCAGCAGTCGACTAGCGGGAGTTGCCTCCGGCCACGAGCAGTACTTC.

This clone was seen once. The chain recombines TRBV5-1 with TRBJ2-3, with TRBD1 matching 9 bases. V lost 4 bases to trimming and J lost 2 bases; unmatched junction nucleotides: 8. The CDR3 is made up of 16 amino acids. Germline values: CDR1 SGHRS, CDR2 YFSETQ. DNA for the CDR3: TGCGCCAGCAGCCCGGGGGGACAGGGCCCCACAGATACGCAGTATTTT. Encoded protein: CASSPGGQGPTDTQYF.

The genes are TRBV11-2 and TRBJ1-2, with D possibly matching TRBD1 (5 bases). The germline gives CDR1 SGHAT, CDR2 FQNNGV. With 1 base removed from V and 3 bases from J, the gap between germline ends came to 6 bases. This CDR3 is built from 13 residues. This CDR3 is CASSLGRDYGYTF. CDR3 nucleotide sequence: TGTGCCAGCAGCTTAGGCAGGGACTATGGCTACACCTTC.

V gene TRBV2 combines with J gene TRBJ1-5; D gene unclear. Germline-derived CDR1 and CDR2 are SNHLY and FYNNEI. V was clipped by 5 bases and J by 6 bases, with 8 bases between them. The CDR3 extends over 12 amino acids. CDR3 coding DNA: TGTGCCAGCAGTAGAGAGCCTCAGCCCCAGCATTTT. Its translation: CASSREPQPQHF. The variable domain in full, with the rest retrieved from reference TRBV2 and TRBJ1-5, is EPEVTQTPSHQVTQMGQEVILRCVPISNHLYFYWYRQILGQKVEFLVSFYNNEISEKSEIFDDQFSVERPDGSNFTLKIRSTKLEDSAMYFCASSREPQPQHFGDGTRLSIL.

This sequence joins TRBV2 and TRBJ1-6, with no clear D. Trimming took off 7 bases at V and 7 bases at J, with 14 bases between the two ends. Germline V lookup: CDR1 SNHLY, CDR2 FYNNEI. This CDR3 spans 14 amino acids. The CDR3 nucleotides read TGTGCCAGCATTGGCCTGGGAGGGAATTCACCCCTCCACTTT. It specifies CASIGLGGNSPLHF.

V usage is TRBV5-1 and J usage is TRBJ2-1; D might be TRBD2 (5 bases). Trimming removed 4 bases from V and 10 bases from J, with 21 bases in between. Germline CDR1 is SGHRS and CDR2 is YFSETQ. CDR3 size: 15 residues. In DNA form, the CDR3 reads TGCGCCAGCAGCGAACTAGTGGAAGCCCTTGGAGAGCAGTTCTTC. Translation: CASSELVEALGEQFF.

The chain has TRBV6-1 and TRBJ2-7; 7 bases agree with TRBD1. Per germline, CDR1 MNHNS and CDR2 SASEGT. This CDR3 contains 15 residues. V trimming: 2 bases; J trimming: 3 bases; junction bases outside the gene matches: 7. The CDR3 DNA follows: TGTGCCAGCAGTGAATTCGGGACAGTCCTCTACGAGCAGTACTTC. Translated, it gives CASSEFGTVLYEQYF.

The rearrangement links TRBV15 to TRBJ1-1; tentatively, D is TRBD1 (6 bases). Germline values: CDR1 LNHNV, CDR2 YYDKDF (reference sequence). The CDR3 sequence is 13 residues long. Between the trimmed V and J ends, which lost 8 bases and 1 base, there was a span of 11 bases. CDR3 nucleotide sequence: TGTGCCACCCGGGACAATCCGAACACTGAAGCTTTCTTT. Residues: CATRDNPNTEAFF.

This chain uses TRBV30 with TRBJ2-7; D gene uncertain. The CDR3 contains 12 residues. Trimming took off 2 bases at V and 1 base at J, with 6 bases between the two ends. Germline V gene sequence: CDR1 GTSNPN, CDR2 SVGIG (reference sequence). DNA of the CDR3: TGTGCCTGGAGTCAACAGTCCTACGAGCAGTACTTC. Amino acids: CAWSQQSYEQYF.